A selection of T cell receptor beta chains follows, all from one sample in a study of blood T cell repertoires in COVID-19. Profiling relied on immunoSEQ multiplex PCR, and the TCRdb table lists in-frame clones only, not all of them. The table has approximately 350,000 clones, 85% to 90% seen once. Sequences were obtained from peripheral blood. Every receptor here comes from a woman aged 65 to 85 with COVID-19, enrolled during active disease. CDR3s include the opening cysteine and the closing phenylalanine or tryptophan. Fields, in order: J gene, V gene, clone size, D gene, CDR3 length, CDR3 DNA, CDR3 protein. The D gene is left open where the match is weak. Only part of the rows carry a size: once, few, many, or a class if the clone is expanded.

j_call: TRBJ2-1; v_call: TRBV28; clone_size: -; d_call: TRBD2; cdr3_length: 15; cdr3_nt: TGTGCCAGCAGGGCCCCGGGGGGGGGCTACAATGAGCAGTTCTTC; cdr3_aa: CASRAPGGGYNEQFF
j_call: TRBJ2-2; v_call: TRBV24-1; clone_size: -; d_call: -; cdr3_length: 13; cdr3_nt: TGTGCCACCAGTGAACACCCAGGCGGGGAGCTGTTTTTT; cdr3_aa: CATSEHPGGELFF
j_call: TRBJ2-7; v_call: TRBV29-1; clone_size: -; d_call: TRBD1; cdr3_length: 13; cdr3_nt: TGCAGCGTTCCTTCGGACAGGGGTTACGAGCAGTACTTC; cdr3_aa: CSVPSDRGYEQYF
j_call: TRBJ1-1; v_call: TRBV7-9; clone_size: -; d_call: -; cdr3_length: 15; cdr3_nt: TGTGCCAGCAGCACCACGACGGGGTTGAACACTGAAGCTTTCTTT; cdr3_aa: CASSTTTGLNTEAFF
j_call: TRBJ2-5; v_call: TRBV24-1; clone_size: -; d_call: -; cdr3_length: 14; cdr3_nt: TGTGCCACCAGTGATCCACGACAGCAAGAGACCCAGTACTTC; cdr3_aa: CATSDPRQQETQYF
j_call: TRBJ2-5; v_call: TRBV30; clone_size: -; d_call: -; cdr3_length: 14; cdr3_nt: TGTGCCTGGAGCATAGGCGGTGCGGGAGAGACCCAGTACTTC; cdr3_aa: CAWSIGGAGETQYF
j_call: TRBJ1-3; v_call: TRBV18; clone_size: once; d_call: -; cdr3_length: 12; cdr3_nt: TGTGCCAGCTCACCAAAGGGGGACACCATATATTTT; cdr3_aa: CASSPKGDTIYF
j_call: TRBJ2-7; v_call: TRBV11-2; clone_size: -; d_call: -; cdr3_length: 14; cdr3_nt: TGTGCCAGCAGCCGTGAGGGGGGGCTAGGAGAGCAGTACTTC; cdr3_aa: CASSREGGLGEQYF
j_call: TRBJ2-5; v_call: TRBV6-5; clone_size: -; d_call: TRBD1; cdr3_length: 15; cdr3_nt: TGTGCCAGCGGCGTTCCCGGGACAGGGGGGGAGACCCAGTACTTC; cdr3_aa: CASGVPGTGGETQYF
j_call: TRBJ2-7; v_call: TRBV24-1; clone_size: -; d_call: -; cdr3_length: 12; cdr3_nt: TGTGCCACCAGTCTGAGCTCCTACGAGCAGTACTTC; cdr3_aa: CATSLSSYEQYF
j_call: TRBJ2-3; v_call: TRBV7-3; clone_size: -; d_call: TRBD1; cdr3_length: 14; cdr3_nt: TGTGCCAGCAGCCTGGACAGGGGGTCAGATACGCAGTATTTT; cdr3_aa: CASSLDRGSDTQYF
j_call: TRBJ2-1; v_call: TRBV24-1; clone_size: -; d_call: TRBD1; cdr3_length: 15; cdr3_nt: TGTGCCACCAGTGATCCCGGGACAGGGGGCGATGAGCAGTTCTTC; cdr3_aa: CATSDPGTGGDEQFF
j_call: TRBJ1-5; v_call: TRBV7-2; clone_size: -; d_call: -; cdr3_length: 17; cdr3_nt: TGTGCCAGCAGCCCTTCTTCGGGAGCATATAGCAATCAGCCCCAGCATTTT; cdr3_aa: CASSPSSGAYSNQPQHF
j_call: TRBJ2-2; v_call: TRBV12-3/TRBV12-4; clone_size: -; d_call: -; cdr3_length: 12; cdr3_nt: TGTGCCAGCATTACGACAGCCGGGGAGCTGTTTTTT; cdr3_aa: CASITTAGELFF
j_call: TRBJ2-1; v_call: TRBV6-5; clone_size: -; d_call: TRBD2; cdr3_length: 16; cdr3_nt: TGTGCCAGCAGTTCCCTTCGGCGGGGGGGCCCCAATGAGCAGTTCTTC; cdr3_aa: CASSSLRRGGPNEQFF
j_call: TRBJ1-4; v_call: TRBV5-1; clone_size: -; d_call: TRBD1; cdr3_length: 15; cdr3_nt: TGCGCCAGCAGACCGCTAACAGGGGTGGGAGAAAAACTGTTTTTT; cdr3_aa: CASRPLTGVGEKLFF
j_call: TRBJ1-2; v_call: TRBV3-1/TRBV3-2; clone_size: -; d_call: -; cdr3_length: 15; cdr3_nt: TGTGCCAGCAGCCAAGTAATGGCCGGAGGGTATGGCTACACCTTC; cdr3_aa: CASSQVMAGGYGYTF
j_call: TRBJ2-5; v_call: TRBV14; clone_size: -; d_call: -; cdr3_length: 15; cdr3_nt: TGTGCCAGCAGCCAGAATAGCGGTCCCCGGGAGACCCAGTACTTC; cdr3_aa: CASSQNSGPRETQYF
j_call: TRBJ1-1; v_call: TRBV19; clone_size: -; d_call: -; cdr3_length: 15; cdr3_nt: TGTGCCAGTAGTATATCTTCGACATGGAACACTGAAGCTTTCTTT; cdr3_aa: CASSISSTWNTEAFF
j_call: TRBJ2-7; v_call: TRBV6-2/TRBV6-3; clone_size: -; d_call: TRBD1; cdr3_length: 14; cdr3_nt: TGTGCCAGCATCCCAGGGACAGGGGCCCACGAGCAGTACTTC; cdr3_aa: CASIPGTGAHEQYF
j_call: TRBJ1-5; v_call: TRBV5-1; clone_size: -; d_call: -; cdr3_length: 15; cdr3_nt: TGCGCCAGCAGCTTGGTCGGGGGGCCTGGTCAGCCCCAGCATTTT; cdr3_aa: CASSLVGGPGQPQHF
j_call: TRBJ1-2; v_call: TRBV12-3/TRBV12-4; clone_size: -; d_call: TRBD1; cdr3_length: 13; cdr3_nt: TGTGCCAGCAGCCAGACAGGGGACTATGGCTACACCTTC; cdr3_aa: CASSQTGDYGYTF
j_call: TRBJ1-2; v_call: TRBV6-6; clone_size: -; d_call: TRBD1; cdr3_length: 15; cdr3_nt: TGTGCCAGCAGTTACCCACCGACAGGGCTCTATGGCTACACCTTC; cdr3_aa: CASSYPPTGLYGYTF
j_call: TRBJ1-1; v_call: TRBV19; clone_size: -; d_call: -; cdr3_length: 14; cdr3_nt: TGTGCCAGTAGTATAGAGGAGGAGGGCACTGAAGCTTTCTTT; cdr3_aa: CASSIEEEGTEAFF
j_call: TRBJ2-7; v_call: TRBV5-1; clone_size: -; d_call: TRBD1; cdr3_length: 15; cdr3_nt: TGCGCCAGCAGCTTGGGACAGGGGAGCACCTACGAGCAGTACTTC; cdr3_aa: CASSLGQGSTYEQYF
j_call: TRBJ2-7; v_call: TRBV7-2; clone_size: -; d_call: TRBD2; cdr3_length: 15; cdr3_nt: TGTGCCAGCAGCTCAGGACTAGCGGGGGCCTACGAGCAGTACTTC; cdr3_aa: CASSSGLAGAYEQYF
j_call: TRBJ1-2; v_call: TRBV7-2; clone_size: -; d_call: -; cdr3_length: 12; cdr3_nt: TGTGCCAGCAGCTTGCGGGTGCTTGGCTACACCTTC; cdr3_aa: CASSLRVLGYTF
j_call: TRBJ1-1; v_call: TRBV7-2; clone_size: -; d_call: -; cdr3_length: 14; cdr3_nt: TGTGCCAGCAGCTTACAGGGGCCGAACACTGAAGCTTTCTTT; cdr3_aa: CASSLQGPNTEAFF
j_call: TRBJ2-1; v_call: TRBV28; clone_size: -; d_call: TRBD1; cdr3_length: 16; cdr3_nt: TGTGCCAGCAGTTTAGGGACAGGGAACCCCTACAATGAGCAGTTCTTC; cdr3_aa: CASSLGTGNPYNEQFF
j_call: TRBJ1-5; v_call: TRBV27; clone_size: -; d_call: TRBD1; cdr3_length: 17; cdr3_nt: TGTGCCAGCACTCCGGACAGGAGACTCAATAGCAATCAGCCCCAGCATTTT; cdr3_aa: CASTPDRRLNSNQPQHF
j_call: TRBJ2-1; v_call: TRBV6-5; clone_size: -; d_call: -; cdr3_length: 14; cdr3_nt: TGTGCCAGCAGTTACGGACGGGAGAACAATGAGCAGTTCTTC; cdr3_aa: CASSYGRENNEQFF
j_call: TRBJ1-2; v_call: TRBV28; clone_size: -; d_call: -; cdr3_length: 15; cdr3_nt: TGTGCCAGCAGCTTATTCGGCAGCGCTAACTATGGCTACACCTTC; cdr3_aa: CASSLFGSANYGYTF
j_call: TRBJ1-1; v_call: TRBV6-6; clone_size: -; d_call: TRBD1; cdr3_length: 11; cdr3_nt: TGTGCCAGCAGTCTTGACAGGGAATCTTTCTTT; cdr3_aa: CASSLDRESFF
j_call: TRBJ2-5; v_call: TRBV2; clone_size: -; d_call: TRBD1; cdr3_length: 12; cdr3_nt: TGTGCCAGCAGGAGACAGGGGGAGACCCAGTACTTC; cdr3_aa: CASRRQGETQYF
j_call: TRBJ1-6; v_call: TRBV7-8; clone_size: -; d_call: -; cdr3_length: 15; cdr3_nt: TGTGCCAGCAGCTTGTCGGGACAAAATAATTCACCCCTCCACTTT; cdr3_aa: CASSLSGQNNSPLHF
j_call: TRBJ1-5; v_call: TRBV5-1; clone_size: -; d_call: TRBD1; cdr3_length: 14; cdr3_nt: TGCGCCAGCAGCCCGACAGGGGTAAATCAGCCCCAGCATTTT; cdr3_aa: CASSPTGVNQPQHF
j_call: TRBJ1-1; v_call: TRBV7-9; clone_size: once; d_call: TRBD1; cdr3_length: 16; cdr3_nt: TGTGCCAGCAGCCGGGACGCCTCAGGGGGGAACACTGAAGCTTTCTTT; cdr3_aa: CASSRDASGGNTEAFF
j_call: TRBJ2-7; v_call: TRBV5-4; clone_size: few; d_call: -; cdr3_length: 15; cdr3_nt: TGTGCCAGCAGCTTGGGAGGACAGAGCTCCTACGAGCAGTACTTC; cdr3_aa: CASSLGGQSSYEQYF
j_call: TRBJ2-3; v_call: TRBV19; clone_size: once; d_call: -; cdr3_length: 15; cdr3_nt: TGTGCCAGTAGTTTTTGGGCCCAGAGCACAGATACGCAGTATTTT; cdr3_aa: CASSFWAQSTDTQYF
j_call: TRBJ1-2; v_call: TRBV5-1; clone_size: once; d_call: TRBD1; cdr3_length: 15; cdr3_nt: TGCGCCAGCAGCTTGGTTCCGGGACAGGAATATGGCTACACCTTC; cdr3_aa: CASSLVPGQEYGYTF
j_call: TRBJ2-7; v_call: TRBV7-2; clone_size: -; d_call: TRBD1; cdr3_length: 14; cdr3_nt: TGTGCCAGCAGCCCCCGACAGGGGGCGCAGGAGCAGTACTTC; cdr3_aa: CASSPRQGAQEQYF
j_call: TRBJ2-1; v_call: TRBV12-3/TRBV12-4; clone_size: -; d_call: TRBD2; cdr3_length: 13; cdr3_nt: TGTGCCAGCAAACAAAGCGGGGGGGTTGAGCAGTTCTTC; cdr3_aa: CASKQSGGVEQFF
j_call: TRBJ1-1; v_call: TRBV19; clone_size: -; d_call: -; cdr3_length: 14; cdr3_nt: TGTGCCAGTAGCTACAGGGATATGAACACTGAAGCTTTCTTT; cdr3_aa: CASSYRDMNTEAFF
j_call: TRBJ1-1; v_call: TRBV30; clone_size: -; d_call: TRBD1; cdr3_length: 11; cdr3_nt: TGTGCCTGGGGACAGGGTAGATGGGCTTTCTTT; cdr3_aa: CAWGQGRWAFF
j_call: TRBJ1-1; v_call: TRBV4-3; clone_size: -; d_call: -; cdr3_length: 17; cdr3_nt: TGCGCCAGCAGCCACCGCATGGGCCAGGTTCCCCTCGCTGTTTCTTTCTTT; cdr3_aa: CASSHRMGQVPLAVSFF
j_call: TRBJ1-1; v_call: TRBV7-3; clone_size: -; d_call: -; cdr3_length: 14; cdr3_nt: TGTGCCAGCAGCCTTCAGGGGAAGGACACTGAAGCTTTCTTT; cdr3_aa: CASSLQGKDTEAFF
j_call: TRBJ2-7; v_call: TRBV4-1; clone_size: -; d_call: TRBD1; cdr3_length: 15; cdr3_nt: TGCGCCAGCAGCCAAGGACAGGGGAGTACCTACGAGCAGTACTTC; cdr3_aa: CASSQGQGSTYEQYF
j_call: TRBJ1-1; v_call: TRBV19; clone_size: -; d_call: -; cdr3_length: 12; cdr3_nt: TGTGCCAGCCAAAGGGGTCTCACTGAAGCTTTCTTT; cdr3_aa: CASQRGLTEAFF
j_call: TRBJ1-5; v_call: TRBV10-3; clone_size: -; d_call: TRBD1; cdr3_length: 13; cdr3_nt: TGTGCCATCAATGGACAGGGCCAAGGGCCCCAGCATTTT; cdr3_aa: CAINGQGQGPQHF
j_call: TRBJ1-5; v_call: TRBV6-5; clone_size: few; d_call: -; cdr3_length: 15; cdr3_nt: TGTGCCAGCAGTCCGGACGGAGGCCGCAATCAGCCCCAGCATTTT; cdr3_aa: CASSPDGGRNQPQHF
j_call: TRBJ2-7; v_call: TRBV27; clone_size: -; d_call: TRBD1; cdr3_length: 17; cdr3_nt: TGTGCCAGCAGTTTACGGACCCGGCAGGGGGTGGACTACGAGCAGTACTTC; cdr3_aa: CASSLRTRQGVDYEQYF